The clone carrying this TCR beta chain was found a few times. Its antigen is not identified. Trimming took 1 base from V and 5 from J; bases not matched to a gene: 10. The germline CDR1 and CDR2 sequences are SGHRS and YFSETQ. CDR3 length equals 16 residues. TCRdb used MiXCR to reprocess the RT-PCR reads, holding one entry per CDR3 protein. The table records roughly 500,000 distinct CDR3 sequences, about 15% of them present only once. The record originates from a study of response to subunit inactivated influenza vaccine. Study-level results: Authors suggested each seasonal flu vaccination may recruit only limited numbers of new T cells.

This sequence originates from a man aged 50-75 years who received an inactivated influenza vaccine. The sequencing used CD4+ T cells sorted from PBMCs, collected 23 months after vaccination. This chain links TRBV5-1 with TRBJ2-7, with 9 bases fitting TRBD2. Here the CDR3 reads CASSLPSGNQVHEQYF. The CDR3 DNA follows: TGCGCCAGCAGCTTGCCTAGCGGGAACCAAGTGCACGAGCAGTACTTC.